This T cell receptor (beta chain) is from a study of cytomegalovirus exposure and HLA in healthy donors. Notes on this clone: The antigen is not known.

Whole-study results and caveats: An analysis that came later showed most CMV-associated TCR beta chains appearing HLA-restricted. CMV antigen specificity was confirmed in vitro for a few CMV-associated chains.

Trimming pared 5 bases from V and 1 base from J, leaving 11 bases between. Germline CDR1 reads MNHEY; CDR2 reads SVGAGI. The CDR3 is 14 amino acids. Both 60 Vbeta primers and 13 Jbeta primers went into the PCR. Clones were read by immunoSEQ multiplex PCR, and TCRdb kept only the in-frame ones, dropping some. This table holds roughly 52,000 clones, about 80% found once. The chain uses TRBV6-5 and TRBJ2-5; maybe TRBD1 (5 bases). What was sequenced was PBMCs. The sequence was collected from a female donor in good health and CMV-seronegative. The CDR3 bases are TGTGCCAGCAGTGAGCAGGGTACCCAAGAGACCCAGTACTTC. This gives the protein CASSEQGTQETQYF.